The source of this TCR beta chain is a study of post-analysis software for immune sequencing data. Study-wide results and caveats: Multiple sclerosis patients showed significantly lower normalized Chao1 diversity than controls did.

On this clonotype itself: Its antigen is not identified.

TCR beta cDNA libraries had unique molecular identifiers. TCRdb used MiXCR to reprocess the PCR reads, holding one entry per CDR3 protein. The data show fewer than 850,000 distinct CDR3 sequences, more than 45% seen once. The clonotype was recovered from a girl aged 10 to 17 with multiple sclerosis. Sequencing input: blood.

CDR3 DNA: TGTGCCAGCAGTTTTGGGGTCCGGCTAGCCTCCTACGAGCAGTACTTC. This sequence encodes CASSFGVRLASYEQYF. The gene calls are TRBV12-3 or TRBV12-4 and TRBJ2-7; maybe TRBD2 (5 bases). This CDR3 contains 16 residues. Deletions cut 3 bases from V and 0 bases from J, with 15 bases between.